This T cell receptor beta chain was documented in a study of identifying expanded T cells in peripheral blood. The protocol was immunoSEQ multiplex PCR, while the TCRdb copy is restricted to in-frame clones and leaves out a portion. The profile covers about 82,000 clones, with roughly 89% appearing a single time and approximately 7% taken by the ten largest. For this clone: Antigen: not known.

The CDR3 is 14 amino acids. Deletions cut 3 bases from V and 5 bases from J, with 14 bases between. The germline gives CDR1 LNHDA, CDR2 SQIVND (reference sequence). Study-wide results and limits: Approximately two-week clone count variance significantly increased as total template count grew. Over around two and four weeks, about 16.4 and 19 clones changed, versus roughly 1.2 between replicates.

During the collection period, no donor immune events like infections were recorded. This TCR was sampled from a person between 18 and 69 years old in good health. Sequencing input: blood. This chain uses TRBV19 with TRBJ2-7, with D maybe TRBD2 (6 bases). Written as DNA, the CDR3 is TGTGCCAGTAGTATGGGGTCCGGGGGACACGAGCAGTACTTC. Translation gives CASSMGSGGHEQYF. The full variable domain, its missing parts supplied by reference TRBV19 and TRBJ2-7, is DGGITQSPKYLFRKEGQNVTLSCEQNLNHDAMYWYRQDPGQGLRLIYYSQIVNDFQKGDIAEGYSVSREKKESFPLTVTSAQKNPTAFYLCASSMGSGGHEQYFGPGTRLTVT.